Following are 26 T cell receptor beta chains from one sample sequenced in a study of Ad26.COV2.S vaccination and SARS-CoV-2 variants. The data were produced by immunoSEQ multiplex PCR, yet TCRdb's version contains in-frame clones alone and is incomplete. The sample carries over 85,000 clones, approximately 82% recorded once. The starting material was peripheral blood, obtained after recovery from COVID-19. The receptors originated from a human donor who had recovered from COVID-19.

The chain recombines TRBV19 with TRBJ2-7, with TRBD2 identical over 7 bases. Unmatched junction bases numbered 3, after V lost 2 bases and J lost 2 bases. The CDR3 runs 14 residues. CDR1 and CDR2 from the germline V gene are LNHDA and SQIVND (reference sequence). The CDR3 here is CASSISSGPYEQYF. Here the CDR3 DNA reads TGTGCCAGTAGTATATCTAGCGGCCCCTACGAGCAGTACTTC.

A note on this clone: Germline and junction disagree at one end, which may indicate a read error. J is TRBJ2-3 and V is TRBV27; D is uncertain. There are 12 residues in the CDR3. From germline, CDR1 is MNHEY and CDR2 SMNVEV (reference sequence). The chain's CDR3 is CASSLPHRYAVF. For the CDR3, the DNA is TGTGCCAGCAGTTTGCCGCACAGATACGCAGTATTT.

This rearrangement joins TRBV7-2 to TRBJ1-2; D perhaps matches TRBD1 (6 bases). CDR3 length: 14 amino acids. Germline CDR1 SGHTA, CDR2 FQGNSA. Trimming stripped 3 bases from V and 9 bases from J, with 17 bases between. CDR3 protein: CASSLGGYTGRYTF. Written as DNA, the CDR3 is TGTGCCAGCAGCTTGGGGGGTTATACAGGGCGCTACACCTTC. The full variable domain, completed using reference TRBV7-2 and TRBJ1-2, is GAGVSQSPSNKVTEKGKDVELRCDPISGHTALYWYRQSLGQGLEFLIYFQGNSAPDKSGLPSDRFSAERTGGSVSTLTIQRTQQEDSAVYLCASSLGGYTGRYTFGSGTRLTVV.

This chain connects TRBV15 to TRBJ2-7, with D possibly being TRBD1 or TRBD2 (5 bases each). Germline CDR1 LNHNV, CDR2 YYDKDF (reference sequence). V lost 0 bases and J 4 bases, leaving 7 bases between the germline ends. The CDR3 runs to 13 residues. Here the CDR3 reads CATSRDEGYEQYF. For the CDR3, the DNA is TGTGCCACCAGCAGAGATGAGGGGTACGAGCAGTACTTC. Full variable domain (rest looked up from reference TRBV15 and TRBJ2-7): DAMVIQNPRYQVTQFGKPVTLSCSQTLNHNVMYWYQQKSSQAPKLLFHYYDKDFNNEADTPDNFQSRRPNTSFCFLDIRSPGLGDTAMYLCATSRDEGYEQYFGPGTRLTVT.

The chain joins TRBV5-4 to TRBJ2-1, with D hard to call. Per germline, CDR1 SGHNT and CDR2 YYREEE (reference sequence). Trimming removed 2 bases from V and 7 bases from J, with 25 bases in between. The CDR3 is made up of 18 amino acids. In DNA form, the CDR3 reads TGTGCCAGCAGCTTAAGGTATCCCGGAAAGGCAAAAGTTAATGAGCAGTTCTTC. Its protein product is CASSLRYPGKAKVNEQFF.

This chain uses TRBV7-8 with TRBJ2-1; 8 bases line up with TRBD1. Unmatched junction bases numbered 4, after V lost 3 bases and J lost 0 bases. CDR1 SGHVS and CDR2 FQNEAQ come from the germline V gene. The CDR3 consists of 16 residues. This CDR3 reads CASSFQDRGSYNEQFF. The CDR3 DNA is TGTGCCAGCAGCTTCCAAGACAGGGGCTCCTACAATGAGCAGTTCTTC.

This clone has only one observation. The chain is built from TRBV5-1 and TRBJ1-3; D is possibly TRBD1 (5 bases). V dropped 4 bases and J dropped 0 bases, with 14 bases sitting between them. The length of the CDR3 is 16 residues. The V gene's germline CDR1 is SGHRS and CDR2 YFSETQ. CDR3 sequence (DNA): TGCGCCAGCAGCGCGGGACCTTACCGCTCTGGAAACACCATATATTTT. Protein sequence: CASSAGPYRSGNTIYF.

Of note for this clone: This CDR3 is also generated by other DNA sequences in the sample. The chain employs TRBV28 and TRBJ1-5; 7 nucleotides line up with TRBD1. The CDR3 is 15 residues long. V shed 5 bases, J shed 0 bases, and the junction held 4 bases outside the gene matches. The germline V gene has CDR1 MDHEN and CDR2 SYDVKM. The CDR3 is CASSLGQYSNQPQHF. CDR3 nucleotides: TGTGCCAGCAGTCTGGGACAGTATAGCAATCAGCCCCAGCATTTT.

The sample holds one count of this clone. The chain has TRBV28 and TRBJ2-1; 10 bases are a match to TRBD2. Looked up from germline, CDR1 is MDHEN and CDR2 is SYDVKM. The V segment lost 3 bases and the J segment 9 bases; nucleotides outside the gene matches: 11. CDR3 length equals 16 residues. CDR3 DNA sequence: TGTGCCAGCAGTTTGCAAACGGCTAGCGGGAGTAGTGAGCAGTTCTTC. Its protein is CASSLQTASGSSEQFF.

This chain links TRBV2 with TRBJ1-1; 9 bases are a match to TRBD1. CDR1 SNHLY and CDR2 FYNNEI come from the germline V gene. The junction had 10 bases not matched to a gene; V was cut back by 7 bases and J by 7 bases. The CDR3 sequence is 14 residues long. CDR3 sequence reads: CASKAGGQGSEAFF. CDR3 nucleotides: TGTGCCAGCAAAGCAGGTGGACAGGGGAGTGAAGCTTTCTTT. The full variable domain, in which reference TRBV2 and TRBJ1-1 provide the parts outside the CDR3, is EPEVTQTPSHQVTQMGQEVILRCVPISNHLYFYWYRQILGQKVEFLVSFYNNEISEKSEIFDDQFSVERPDGSNFTLKIRSTKLEDSAMYFCASKAGGQGSEAFFGQGTRLTVV.

The chain couples TRBV3-1 (or the pseudogene TRBV3-2) to TRBJ1-3; D remains unclear. The germline CDR1 and CDR2 sequences are LGHDT and YNNKEL (reference sequence). The CDR3 runs to 15 residues. The V gene lost 1 base and the J gene lost 2 bases, with 9 bases spanning the gap. CDR3: CASSQASGAGNTIYF. The CDR3 DNA reads as TGTGCCAGCAGCCAAGCCTCGGGAGCTGGAAACACCATATATTTT.

The chain combines TRBV6-5 with TRBJ2-1, with unresolved D. This CDR3 contains 11 residues. V shed 0 bases and J shed 6 bases, with 0 bases lying between them. Germline-derived CDR1 and CDR2 are MNHEY and SVGAGI. CDR3: CASSYSNEQFF. CDR3 sequence (DNA): TGTGCCAGCAGTTACTCCAATGAGCAGTTCTTC.

The chain recombines TRBV24-1 with TRBJ2-3, with D possibly matching TRBD2 (6 bases). V gave up 5 bases and J gave up 4 bases, with 24 bases separating them. The CDR3 loop spans 18 amino acids. Germline V gives CDR1 KGHDR, CDR2 SFDVKD. In nucleotides, the CDR3 is TGTGCCACCAGTGCATGGGGTGGCGGGAAGAGGGCCGCAGATACGCAGTATTTT. It is translated as CATSAWGGGKRAADTQYF.

The chain is built from TRBV7-6 and TRBJ1-1; 7 bases agree with TRBD1. Germline V lookup: CDR1 SGHVS, CDR2 FNYEAQ. The CDR3 runs 13 residues. After removal of 5 bases from V and 4 bases from J, the junction contained 4 bases not matched to a gene. CDR3 nucleotides: TGTGCCAGCAGCCGACAGGGTGCCACTGAAGCTTTCTTT. Translation: CASSRQGATEAFF.

The genes are TRBV7-2 and TRBJ2-7; 12 bases line up with TRBD2. Germline trimming cut 5 bases from V and 2 bases from J; bases unmatched to any gene: 4. Germline lookup yields CDR1 SGHTA and CDR2 FQGNSA. CDR3 size: 15 residues. In DNA form, the CDR3 reads TGTGCCAGCAGCCCAACTAGCGGGGGGACCTACGAGCAGTACTTC. This encodes CASSPTSGGTYEQYF.

V usage is TRBV5-5 and J usage is TRBJ1-1; D is uncertain. V was pared by 4 bases and J by 5 bases, with 9 bases between. Germline loops: CDR1 SGHKS, CDR2 YYEKEE (reference sequence). The CDR3 contains 12 residues. The CDR3 reads CASSQVGTEAFF. CDR3 DNA sequence: TGTGCCAGCAGCCAAGTGGGGACTGAAGCTTTCTTT.

The V gene is TRBV18, the J gene TRBJ2-4, with D perhaps matching TRBD1 (6 bases). The CDR3 extends over 12 amino acids. V shed 2 bases and J shed 10 bases, with 9 bases lying between them. The germline gives CDR1 KGHSH, CDR2 LQKENI. This CDR3 reads CASSPWDKIQYF. CDR3 DNA sequence: TGTGCCAGCTCACCATGGGACAAGATTCAGTACTTC. Combining the CDR3 with reference TRBV18 and TRBJ2-4 gives the whole variable domain NAGVMQNPRHLVRRRGQEARLRCSPMKGHSHVYWYRQLPEEGLKFMVYLQKENIIDESGMPKERFSAEFPKEGPSILRIQQVVRGDSAAYFCASSPWDKIQYFGAGTRLSVL.

This clone has only a few counts. The CDR3 protein is CASSLPGGTGELFF. CDR3 bases: TGTGCCAGCAGTTTACCAGGGGGCACCGGGGAGCTGTTTTTT. This chain connects TRBV28 to TRBJ2-2; 7 nucleotides agree with TRBD1. Trimming removed 2 bases from V and 4 bases from J; junction bases left unmatched: 1. CDR1 is MDHEN and CDR2 is SYDVKM in the germline V gene. There are 14 residues in the CDR3.

The J gene is TRBJ2-3, the V gene TRBV7-9, with D unresolved. The CDR3 contains 16 residues. Deletions cut 6 bases from V and 3 bases from J, with 19 bases between. Germline CDR1 SEHNR, CDR2 FQNEAQ (reference sequence). The CDR3 DNA sequence: TGTGCCAGCAGTTATGATCGGACCCGCGGTACAGATACGCAGTATTTT. Translated: CASSYDRTRGTDTQYF.

The V gene is TRBV21-1, the J gene TRBJ2-7. TRBV21-1 is assigned pseudogene status. This CDR3 contains 15 residues. The DNA of the CDR3 is TGTGCCAGCAGCAAGGGGCGGGCCTTGTCCTACGAGCAGTACTTC. As protein: CASSKGRALSYEQYF.

The chain links TRBV5-6 to TRBJ2-4; either TRBD1 or TRBD2 may supply D (6 bases each). This CDR3 has 16 residues. CDR1 SGHDT and CDR2 YYEEEE come from the germline V gene. V lost 3 bases and J lost 4, with 17 bases in between. CDR3 sequence reads: CASSWGAQGRKNIQYF. Here the CDR3 DNA reads TGTGCCAGCAGCTGGGGGGCGCAGGGGCGGAAAAACATTCAGTACTTC.

The chain is built from TRBV24-1 and TRBJ2-3; D gene unclear. CDR1 is KGHDR, CDR2 SFDVKD, per germline. This CDR3 has 12 residues. V lost 3 bases and J 6 bases, leaving 6 bases between the germline ends. The CDR3 coding sequence is TGTGCCACCAGTGATCCTGACGATACGCAGTATTTT. Amino acid sequence: CATSDPDDTQYF.

This clone appeared a few times. The gene calls are TRBV11-3 and TRBJ2-3; D remains ambiguous. The germline gives CDR1 SGHNT, CDR2 YENEEA. Deletions cut 5 bases from V and 0 bases from J, with 12 bases between. This CDR3 is built from 15 residues. CDR3 sequence (DNA): TGTGCCAGCAGCGACTTACCCCTTAGCACAGATACGCAGTATTTT. Encoded protein: CASSDLPLSTDTQYF. The full variable domain, in which reference TRBV11-3 and TRBJ2-3 provide the parts outside the CDR3, is EAGVVQSPRYKIIEKKQPVAFWCNPISGHNTLYWYLQNLGQGPELLIRYENEEAVDDSQLPKDRFSAERLKGVDSTLKIQPAELGDSAVYLCASSDLPLSTDTQYFGPGTRLTVL.

CDR3 in DNA: TGTGCCAGCAGTTACGGAGGGGGCCACAGCTCCTACGAGCAGTACTTC. Translated, it gives CASSYGGGHSSYEQYF. V usage is TRBV6-5 and J usage is TRBJ2-7; tentative D call: TRBD1 (7 bases). CDR1 and CDR2 from the germline V gene are MNHEY and SVGAGI. The V and J ends lost 2 bases and 0 bases respectively, with 14 bases between them. The CDR3 covers 16 residues.

The CDR3 DNA reads TGTGCCAGCAGCCATACTAGCGGATACACCGGGGAGCTGTTTTTT. Its translation: CASSHTSGYTGELFF. V gene TRBV3-1 (or the pseudogene TRBV3-2) combines with J gene TRBJ2-2, with 8 bases lining up with TRBD2. V was pared by 3 bases and J by 3 bases, with 3 bases of the junction left unmatched. Looked up from germline, CDR1 is LGHDT and CDR2 is YNNKEL (reference sequence). The CDR3 loop spans 15 amino acids.

This clone was counted only a few times. The chain employs TRBV7-9 and TRBJ2-1, with D uncertain. Germline loops: CDR1 SEHNR, CDR2 FQNEAQ (reference sequence). The CDR3 length is 17 residues. Trimming cost V 1 base and J 1 base, with 14 bases left between them. The CDR3 is CASSLGKGLISYNEQFF. In nucleotides, the CDR3 is TGTGCCAGCAGCTTAGGAAAAGGTTTAATATCCTACAATGAGCAGTTCTTC.